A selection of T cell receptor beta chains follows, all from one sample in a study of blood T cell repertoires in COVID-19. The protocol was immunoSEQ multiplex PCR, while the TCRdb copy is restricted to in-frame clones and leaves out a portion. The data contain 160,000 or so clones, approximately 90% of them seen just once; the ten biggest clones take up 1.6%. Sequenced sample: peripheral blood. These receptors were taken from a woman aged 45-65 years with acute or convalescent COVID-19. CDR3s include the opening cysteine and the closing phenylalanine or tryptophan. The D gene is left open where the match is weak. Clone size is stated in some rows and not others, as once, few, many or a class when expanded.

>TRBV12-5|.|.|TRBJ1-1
CASGRGDGTEAFF
TGTGCTAGTGGTAGGGGCGACGGGACTGAAGCTTTCTTT
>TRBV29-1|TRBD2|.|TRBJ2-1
CSVEQGGNEQFF
TGCAGCGTTGAACAGGGAGGGAATGAGCAGTTCTTC
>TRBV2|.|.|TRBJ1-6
CASSRAVMAGIYNSPLHF
TGTGCCAGCAGTCGGGCCGTTATGGCCGGGATCTATAATTCACCCCTCCACTTT
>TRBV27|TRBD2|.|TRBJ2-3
CASSLSIIAGGTDTQYF
TGTGCCAGCAGTTTATCGATAATAGCGGGAGGGACAGATACGCAGTATTTT
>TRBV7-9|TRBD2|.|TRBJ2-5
CASSSSGGKETQYF
TGTGCCAGCAGCTCCAGCGGGGGGAAAGAGACCCAGTACTTC
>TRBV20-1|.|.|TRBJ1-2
CSASLQNYGYTF
TGCAGTGCTAGTTTGCAGAACTATGGCTACACCTTC
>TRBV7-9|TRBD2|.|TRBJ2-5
CASSPLAGGVETQYF
TGTGCCAGCAGCCCTCTAGCGGGAGGGGTGGAGACCCAGTACTTC
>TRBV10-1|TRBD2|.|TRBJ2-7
CASSEAGGPGYEQYF
TGCGCCAGCAGTGAGGCGGGAGGCCCAGGGTACGAGCAGTACTTC
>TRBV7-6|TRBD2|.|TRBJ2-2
CASSARGGFTGELFF
TGTGCCAGCAGCGCCCGGGGAGGGTTTACCGGGGAGCTGTTTTTT
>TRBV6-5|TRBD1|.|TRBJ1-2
CASTREGARVSGYTF
TGTGCCAGCACCCGAGAGGGGGCTAGAGTCTCTGGCTACACCTTC
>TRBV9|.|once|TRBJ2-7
CASSVGGEQYF
TGTGCCAGCAGCGTAGGAGGTGAGCAGTACTTC
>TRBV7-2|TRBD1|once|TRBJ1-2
CASSGSQGTGVGDGYTF
TGTGCCAGCAGCGGTAGCCAGGGGACAGGGGTTGGGGATGGCTACACCTTC
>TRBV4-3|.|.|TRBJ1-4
CASSQDRAPGVGEKLFF
TGCGCCAGCAGCCAAGATAGGGCCCCGGGGGTAGGAGAAAAACTGTTTTTT
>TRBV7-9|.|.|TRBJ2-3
CASSLGGAGQYF
TGTGCCAGCAGCTTAGGCGGGGCGGGGCAGTATTTT
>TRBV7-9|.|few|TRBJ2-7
CASSSMGRGSGEQYF
TGTGCCAGCAGCTCTATGGGAAGGGGCTCAGGCGAGCAGTACTTC
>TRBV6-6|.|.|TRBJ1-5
CYEPLNQPQHF
TGTTATGAGCCATTAAATCAGCCCCAGCATTTT
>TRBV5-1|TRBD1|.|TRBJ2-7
CASSLARTGNHEQYF
TGCGCCAGCAGCTTGGCCCGGACAGGGAACCACGAGCAGTACTTC
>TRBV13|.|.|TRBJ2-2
CASSSSPVNTGELFF
TGTGCCAGCAGCTCGTCTCCAGTCAACACCGGGGAGCTGTTTTTT
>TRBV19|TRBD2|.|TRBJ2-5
CASSQGLAGWETQYF
TGTGCCAGTAGCCAGGGACTAGCGGGATGGGAGACCCAGTACTTC
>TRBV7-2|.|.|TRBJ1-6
CASSLALTGQSPLHF
TGTGCCAGCAGCTTAGCCCTAACAGGGCAATCACCCCTCCACTTT
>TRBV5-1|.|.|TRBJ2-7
CASSTNREGDEQYF
TGCGCCAGCAGCACCAACAGGGAAGGCGACGAGCAGTACTTC
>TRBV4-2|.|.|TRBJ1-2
CASSQPGGGNYGYTF
TGTGCCAGCAGCCAACCCGGGGGGGGAAACTATGGCTACACCTTC
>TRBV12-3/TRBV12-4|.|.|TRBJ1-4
CASSLQVNEKLFF
TGTGCCAGCAGTTTACAGGTTAATGAAAAACTGTTTTTT
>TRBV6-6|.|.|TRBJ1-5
CASSYQWGDSNQPQHF
TGTGCCAGCAGTTACCAGTGGGGCGACAGCAATCAGCCCCAGCATTTT
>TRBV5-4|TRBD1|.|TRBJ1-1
CASSVPGQGGLNTEAFF
TGTGCCAGCAGCGTCCCGGGACAGGGGGGTTTGAACACTGAAGCTTTCTTT
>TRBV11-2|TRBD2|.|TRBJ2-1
CASSLEGLAGQFF
TGTGCCAGCAGCTTAGAAGGGCTAGCGGGGCAGTTCTTC
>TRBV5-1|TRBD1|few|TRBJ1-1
CASSTRQGRGTEAFF
TGCGCCAGCAGCACCAGACAGGGACGGGGCACTGAAGCTTTCTTT